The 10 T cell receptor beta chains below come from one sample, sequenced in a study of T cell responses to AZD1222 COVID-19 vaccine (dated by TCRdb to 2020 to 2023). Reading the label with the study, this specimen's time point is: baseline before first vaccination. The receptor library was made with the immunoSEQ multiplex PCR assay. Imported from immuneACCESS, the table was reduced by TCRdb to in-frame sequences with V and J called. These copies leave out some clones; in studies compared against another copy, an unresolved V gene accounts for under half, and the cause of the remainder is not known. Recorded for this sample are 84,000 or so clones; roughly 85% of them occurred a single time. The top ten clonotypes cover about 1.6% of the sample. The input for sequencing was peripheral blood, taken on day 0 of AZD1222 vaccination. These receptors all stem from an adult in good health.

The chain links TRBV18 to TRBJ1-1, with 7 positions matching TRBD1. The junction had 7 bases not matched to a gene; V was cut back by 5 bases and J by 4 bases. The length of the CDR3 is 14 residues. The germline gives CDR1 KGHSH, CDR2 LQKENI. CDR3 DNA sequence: TGTGCCAGCTCATCGGAGCAGGGGGGCACTGAAGCTTTCTTT. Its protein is CASSSEQGGTEAFF.

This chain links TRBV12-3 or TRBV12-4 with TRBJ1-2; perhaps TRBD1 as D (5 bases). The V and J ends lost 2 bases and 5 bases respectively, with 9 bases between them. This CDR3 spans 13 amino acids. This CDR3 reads CASSLPGRYGYTF. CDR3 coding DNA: TGTGCCAGCAGTTTACCAGGGCGTTATGGCTACACCTTC.

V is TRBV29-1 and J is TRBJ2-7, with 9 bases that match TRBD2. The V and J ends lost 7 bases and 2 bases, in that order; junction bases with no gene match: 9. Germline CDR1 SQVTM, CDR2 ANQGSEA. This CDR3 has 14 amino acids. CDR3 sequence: CSAGSGRGAYEQYF. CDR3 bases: TGCAGCGCCGGTAGCGGGAGAGGAGCCTACGAGCAGTACTTC.

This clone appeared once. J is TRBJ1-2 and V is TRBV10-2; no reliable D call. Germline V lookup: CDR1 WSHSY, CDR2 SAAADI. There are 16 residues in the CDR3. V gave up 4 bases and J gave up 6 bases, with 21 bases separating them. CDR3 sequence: CASSGRRAPMADGYTF. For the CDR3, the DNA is TGCGCCAGCAGTGGGAGGAGAGCCCCCATGGCGGATGGCTACACCTTC.

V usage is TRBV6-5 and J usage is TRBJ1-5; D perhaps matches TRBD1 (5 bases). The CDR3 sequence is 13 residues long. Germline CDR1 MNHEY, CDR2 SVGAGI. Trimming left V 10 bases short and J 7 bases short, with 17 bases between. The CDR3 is CATRPSRDQPQHF. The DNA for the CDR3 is TGTGCCACAAGACCATCCCGGGACCAGCCCCAGCATTTT.

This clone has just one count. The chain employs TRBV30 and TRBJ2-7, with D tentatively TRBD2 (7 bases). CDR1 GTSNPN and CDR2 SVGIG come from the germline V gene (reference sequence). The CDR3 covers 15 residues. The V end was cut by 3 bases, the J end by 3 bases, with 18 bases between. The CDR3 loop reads CAWSGGTYQVYEQYF. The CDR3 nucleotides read TGTGCCTGGAGCGGGGGGACATACCAAGTCTACGAGCAGTACTTC.

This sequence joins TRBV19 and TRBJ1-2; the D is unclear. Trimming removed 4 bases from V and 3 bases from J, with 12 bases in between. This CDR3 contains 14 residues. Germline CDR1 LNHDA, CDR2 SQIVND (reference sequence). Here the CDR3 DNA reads TGTGCCAGTAGTACGCCTGGGAGGGACTATGGCTACACCTTC. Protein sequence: CASSTPGRDYGYTF. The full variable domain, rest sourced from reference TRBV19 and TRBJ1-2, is DGGITQSPKYLFRKEGQNVTLSCEQNLNHDAMYWYRQDPGQGLRLIYYSQIVNDFQKGDIAEGYSVSREKKESFPLTVTSAQKNPTAFYLCASSTPGRDYGYTFGSGTRLTVV.

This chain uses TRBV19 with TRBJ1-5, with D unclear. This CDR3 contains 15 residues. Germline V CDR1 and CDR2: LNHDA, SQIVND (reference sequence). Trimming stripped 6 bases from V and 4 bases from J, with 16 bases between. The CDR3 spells CASSPLSGGNQPQHF. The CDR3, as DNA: TGTGCCAGTAGCCCCCTCTCAGGCGGTAATCAGCCCCAGCATTTT.

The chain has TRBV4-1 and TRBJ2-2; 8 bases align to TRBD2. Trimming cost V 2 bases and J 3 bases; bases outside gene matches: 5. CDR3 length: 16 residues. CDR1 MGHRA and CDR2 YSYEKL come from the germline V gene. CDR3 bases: TGCGCCAGCAGCCAAAAGCGGGAGCCCGACACCGGGGAGCTGTTTTTT. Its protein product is CASSQKREPDTGELFF.

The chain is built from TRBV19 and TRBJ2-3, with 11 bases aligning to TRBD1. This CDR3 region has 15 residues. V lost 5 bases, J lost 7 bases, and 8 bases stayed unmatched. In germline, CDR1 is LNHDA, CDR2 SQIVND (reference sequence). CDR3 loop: CASSPRTGGRNTQYF. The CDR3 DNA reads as TGTGCCAGTAGTCCCAGGACAGGGGGCAGGAATACGCAGTATTTT.